These 6 T cell receptor beta chains were sequenced from one sample in a study of blood T cell repertoires in COVID-19. The data were produced by immunoSEQ multiplex PCR, yet TCRdb's version contains in-frame clones alone and is incomplete. This repertoire shows about 480,000 clones, roughly 88% found once; its top ten account for 10% to 15%. Material for sequencing was peripheral blood. These receptors were taken from a woman between 50 and 59 years old with COVID-19, enrolled during active disease.

The chain is built from TRBV18 and TRBJ1-4; D may be TRBD1 (5 bases). V was pared by 1 base and J by 8 bases, with 11 bases between. CDR3 length equals 14 residues. Germline V gene lookup returns CDR1 KGHSH and CDR2 LQKENI. DNA for the CDR3: TGTGCCAGCTCACCACGTCAAACAGGCGAAAAACTGTTTTTT. It encodes CASSPRQTGEKLFF.

The chain couples TRBV12-3 or TRBV12-4 to TRBJ1-4, with TRBD1 as a possible D gene (6 bases). The CDR3 covers 12 residues. With 5 bases removed from V and 11 bases from J, the gap between germline ends came to 12 bases. CDR3 sequence: CASSPQGLKLFF. The CDR3 nucleotides read TGTGCCAGCAGTCCTCAGGGGCTTAAACTGTTTTTT.

The chain combines TRBV10-1 with TRBJ1-2; tentative D call: TRBD1 (6 bases). Trimming pared 6 bases from V and 7 bases from J, leaving 15 bases between. The germline V gene encodes CDR1 WNHNN and CDR2 SYGVQD (reference sequence). The CDR3 runs 13 residues. The CDR3 bases are TGCGCCAGCAGCCTTGACAGGTCGGGTGGCTACACCTTC. Encoded protein: CASSLDRSGGYTF.

The chain is built from TRBV2 and TRBJ1-2, with 7 positions matching TRBD1. This CDR3 is 13 amino acids long. Per the germline V gene, CDR1 is SNHLY and CDR2 is FYNNEI. V lost 2 bases and J lost 3; bases outside the gene matches: 0. The CDR3 sequence is CASSETGDYGYTF. In DNA, the CDR3 is TGTGCCAGCAGTGAAACAGGGGACTATGGCTACACCTTC.

V usage is TRBV6-5 and J usage is TRBJ1-3, with unresolved D. The CDR3 is made up of 15 amino acids. From germline, CDR1 is MNHEY and CDR2 SVGAGI. V was shortened by 5 bases and J by 0 bases, with 11 bases between the two germline ends. The CDR3 is CASSTGPDSGNTIYF. The DNA of the CDR3 is TGTGCCAGCAGTACTGGGCCCGACTCTGGAAACACCATATATTTT.

J is TRBJ1-2 and V is TRBV5-6, with 8 bases lining up with TRBD1. The CDR3 is made up of 15 amino acids. Germline CDR1 reads SGHDT; CDR2 reads YYEEEE. The J segment lost 7 bases and the V segment lost 4 bases, leaving 12 bases of the junction unmatched. This chain's CDR3 is CASSLTQGVTGGYTF. The CDR3, as DNA: TGTGCCAGCAGCCTCACACAGGGGGTTACGGGTGGCTACACCTTC.